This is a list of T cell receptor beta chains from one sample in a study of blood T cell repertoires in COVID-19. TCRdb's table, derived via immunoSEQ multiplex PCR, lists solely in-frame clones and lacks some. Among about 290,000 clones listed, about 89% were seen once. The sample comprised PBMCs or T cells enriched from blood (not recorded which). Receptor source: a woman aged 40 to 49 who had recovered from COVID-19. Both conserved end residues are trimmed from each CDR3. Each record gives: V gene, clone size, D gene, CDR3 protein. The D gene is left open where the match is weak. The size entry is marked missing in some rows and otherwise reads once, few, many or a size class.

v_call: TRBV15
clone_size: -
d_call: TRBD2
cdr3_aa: ATSRDLAGLADTQY

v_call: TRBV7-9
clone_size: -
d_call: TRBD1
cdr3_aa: ASSRPGQGDGYT

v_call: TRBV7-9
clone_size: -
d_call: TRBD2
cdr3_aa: ASSRRGGDIQY

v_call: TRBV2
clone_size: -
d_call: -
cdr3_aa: ASSDMRDAGNEQF

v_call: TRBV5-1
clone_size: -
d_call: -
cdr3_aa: ASSLEEGGDHNEQF

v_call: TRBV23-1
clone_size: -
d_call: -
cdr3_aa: ASSQYTQTENSNQPQH

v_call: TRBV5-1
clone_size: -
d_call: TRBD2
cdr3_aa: ASSYGTSGSTDTQY

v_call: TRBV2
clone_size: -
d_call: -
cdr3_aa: ASTLQGFEQY

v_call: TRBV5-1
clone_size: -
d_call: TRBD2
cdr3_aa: ASSLGLAGVSGTDTQY

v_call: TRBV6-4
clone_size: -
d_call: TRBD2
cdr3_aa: ASSRLAGVNNEQF

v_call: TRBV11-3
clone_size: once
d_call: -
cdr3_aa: ASSFSQGNTEAF

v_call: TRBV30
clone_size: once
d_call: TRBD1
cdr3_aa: AWSPRGRRVETQY

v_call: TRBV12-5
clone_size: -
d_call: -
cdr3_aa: ASGFNRDNYGYT

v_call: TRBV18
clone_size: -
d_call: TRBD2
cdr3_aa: ASSPGTSGRVNEQF

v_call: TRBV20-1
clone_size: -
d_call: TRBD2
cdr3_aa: SASYKPWTSGSSYNEQF

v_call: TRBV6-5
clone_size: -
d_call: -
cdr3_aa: ASGQFKNTEAF

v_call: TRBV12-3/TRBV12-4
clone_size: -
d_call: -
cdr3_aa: ASSKTDTDTQY

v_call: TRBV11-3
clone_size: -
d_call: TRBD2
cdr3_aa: ASSVGGSTNEQF

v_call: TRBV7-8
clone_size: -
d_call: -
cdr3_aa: ASSLADYYEQY

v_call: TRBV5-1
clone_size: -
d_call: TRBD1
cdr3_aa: ASSLGRTGADEKLF

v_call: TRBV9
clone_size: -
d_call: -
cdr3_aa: ASSQEGVKWEKLF

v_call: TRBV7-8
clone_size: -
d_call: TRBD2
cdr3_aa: ASSLRGGTSGGNEQF

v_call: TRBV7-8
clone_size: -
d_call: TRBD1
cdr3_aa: ASSPYRGTDTQY

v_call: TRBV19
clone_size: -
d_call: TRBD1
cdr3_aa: ASNGQGQINYGYT

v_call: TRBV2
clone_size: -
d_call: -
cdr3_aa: ASSGRQMNTEAF

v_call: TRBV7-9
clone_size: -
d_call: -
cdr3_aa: ASSQGQPEKLF

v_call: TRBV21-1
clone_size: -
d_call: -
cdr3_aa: ATRGPTSGIHQETQY

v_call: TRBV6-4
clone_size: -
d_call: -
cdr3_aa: ASSPGLEGNEQF

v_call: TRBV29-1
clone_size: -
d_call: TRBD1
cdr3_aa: SSIGGFEQF

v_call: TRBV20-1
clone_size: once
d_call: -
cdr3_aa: SATPNYGYT

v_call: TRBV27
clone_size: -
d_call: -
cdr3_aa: ASSLSRVNNSPLH

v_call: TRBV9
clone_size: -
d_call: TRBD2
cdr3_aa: ASSTPLGLAGRGEQF

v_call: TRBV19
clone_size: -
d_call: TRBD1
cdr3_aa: ASRWTGTGNSPLH

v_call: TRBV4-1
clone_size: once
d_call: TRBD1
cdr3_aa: ASKFPGQSYGYT

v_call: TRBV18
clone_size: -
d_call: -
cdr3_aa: ASSPKIGSNYGYT

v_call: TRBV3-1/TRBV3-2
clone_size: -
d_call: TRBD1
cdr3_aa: ASNRQGADGELF

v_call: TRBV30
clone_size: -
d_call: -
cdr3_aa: AWSGRGSNEKLF

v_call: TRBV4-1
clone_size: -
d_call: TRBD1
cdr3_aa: ASSQAGQSVYGYT

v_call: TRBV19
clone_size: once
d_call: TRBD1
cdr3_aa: ASSIDRQGTNSPLH

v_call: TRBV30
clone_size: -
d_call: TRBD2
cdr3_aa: AWSLSGLAGSEQY

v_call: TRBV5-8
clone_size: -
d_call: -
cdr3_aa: ASSLSRGGVKGGNQPQH

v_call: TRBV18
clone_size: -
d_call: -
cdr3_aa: ASSYAGVGTEAF

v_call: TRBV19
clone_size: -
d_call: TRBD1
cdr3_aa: ASSSAGTDSEKLF

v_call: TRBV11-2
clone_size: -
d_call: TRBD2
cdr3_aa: ASTFNSGGFNGEQF

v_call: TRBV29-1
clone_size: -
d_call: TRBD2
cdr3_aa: SVVSGSYEQY

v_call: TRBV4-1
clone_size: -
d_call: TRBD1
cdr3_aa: ASSQGQGAYFNYGYT

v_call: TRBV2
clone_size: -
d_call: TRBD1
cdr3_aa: ASSQDRANSPLH

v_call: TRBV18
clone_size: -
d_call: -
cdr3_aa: ASSPSRGNEQF

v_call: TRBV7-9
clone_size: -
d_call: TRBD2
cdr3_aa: AATSGVERDTQY

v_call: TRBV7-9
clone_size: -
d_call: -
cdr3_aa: ASSSQVIPANYGYT